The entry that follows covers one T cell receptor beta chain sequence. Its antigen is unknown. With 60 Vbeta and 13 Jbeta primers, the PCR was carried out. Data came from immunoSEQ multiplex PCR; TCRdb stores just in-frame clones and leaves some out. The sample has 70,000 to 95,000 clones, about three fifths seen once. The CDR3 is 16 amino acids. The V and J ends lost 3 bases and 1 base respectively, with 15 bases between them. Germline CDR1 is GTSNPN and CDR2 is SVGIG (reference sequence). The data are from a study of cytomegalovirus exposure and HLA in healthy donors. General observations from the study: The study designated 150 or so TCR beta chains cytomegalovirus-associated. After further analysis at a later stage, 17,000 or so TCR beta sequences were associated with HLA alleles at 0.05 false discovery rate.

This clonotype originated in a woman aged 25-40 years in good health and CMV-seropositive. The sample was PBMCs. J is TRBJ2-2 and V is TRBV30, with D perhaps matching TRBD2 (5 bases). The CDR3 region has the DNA TGTGCCTGGAGGAAACCCCTCGCGGGGAACACCGGGGAGCTGTTTTTT. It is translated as CAWRKPLAGNTGELFF.